This T cell receptor beta chain was captured by sequencing in a study of OX40 agonist ivuxolimab in advanced cancers. Describing the broader study: Ivuxolimab was an agonistic, fully human IgG2 monoclonal antibody directed against OX40 (CD134), a costimulatory receptor. The monotherapy dose-escalation portion (N ≈ 52 patients) of the phase I ivuxolimab trial is reported in the paper. Peripheral TCRbeta sequencing aimed to test whether ivuxolimab altered TCR sequence diversity and caused clonal T-cell expansion. Intravenous ivuxolimab was administered to patients every 2 weeks at six dose levels: 0.01, 0.1, 0.3, 1.5, 3 and 10 mg/kg. Prior anti-PD-1, anti-PD-L1 or anti-CTLA-4 therapy was permitted, and checkpoint inhibitors had been received by roughly 42% of dose-escalation patients. Three dose-escalation patients achieved partial responses, one with hepatocellular carcinoma and two with cutaneous melanoma. Among the approximately 50 dose-escalation patients, about 19 had hepatocellular carcinoma, 15 melanoma, 9 renal cell carcinoma and 9 head and neck cancer. The dose-escalation cohort was 82.7% male with a mean age of approximately 59 years, ranging from roughly 23 to 80. General findings and caveats noted by the study authors: Low levels of normalized T-cell clonal expansion were also seen in some patients who did not respond. The antigen specificity of the clonally expanded peripheral T cells was not determined. Partial responders in the 0.1-3.0 mg/kg groups had among the lowest normalized peripheral clonal expansion, especially among CD8+ T cells. At doses from 0.1 to 3.0 mg/kg, clonal expansion was seen in both CD4+ and CD8+ blood T cells between baseline and week 6. On average, CD8+ T cells showed more expanded clones than CD4+ T cells after ivuxolimab.

Genomic DNA was isolated from the sorted cells so that the TCRbeta CDR3 region could be sequenced. The immunoSEQ Assay was used for sequencing of TCRbeta CDR3 regions. In TCRdb, the immuneACCESS table is reduced to in-frame sequences with V and J assigned. These tables do not hold every clone; where another copy was compared, an unresolved V gene accounts for under half, and the others remain unexplained. The sample contains roughly 67,000 clones, 87% of them found a single time. The top ten constitute 4% of the sample. Patients with a history of autoimmune disease or receiving systemic immunosuppression were excluded from the trial. Peripheral blood for TCR sequencing was collected from all dose cohorts at baseline, on cycle 4 day 1, and on cycle 7 day 1. Samples were obtained from an open-label, multicenter, first-in-human phase I dose-escalation trial of ivuxolimab. Adults with locally advanced or metastatic melanoma, renal cell carcinoma, hepatocellular carcinoma or head and neck squamous cell carcinoma were enrolled in the trial. Before TCR sequencing, CD4+ T cells and CD8+ T cells from peripheral blood were sorted into separate populations.

CDR1 and CDR2 are drawn from the germline V gene: SGHNT, YENEEA. Trimming accounts for 3 bases at V and 7 bases at J, while the number of junction bases matched to no gene is 7. Taken from cysteine to phenylalanine, the CDR3 has 16 residues. Only the CDR3 DNA stays, 48 bases, in frame from base 1. A remark on this clone: It lacks a known antigen. No much larger clone exists at a distance of one base, and base qualities are not known.

This chain joins TRBV11-3 to TRBJ2-1; 12 junctional bases match TRBD2. The source was CD4+ or CD8+ T cells sorted from blood, collected in a trial of the OX40 agonist ivuxolimab. The TCR originated in an adult with an advanced solid tumor such as melanoma, head and neck, liver or kidney cancer. The CDR3 region: CASSFETSGRGNEQFF. The nucleotides are TGTGCCAGCAGCTTCGAGACTAGCGGGAGAGGTAATGAGCAGTTCTTC.